The present T cell receptor (beta chain) was sequenced within a study of a mutant IDH1 vaccine in newly diagnosed glioma. J was trimmed by 3 bases and V by 4 bases; bases with no gene match: 0. There are 13 residues in the CDR3. The germline gives CDR1 MNHEY, CDR2 SVGAGI. Some clones are missing from TCRdb's copy, which holds only in-frame ones; the method was immunoSEQ multiplex PCR. Among tens of thousands of clones listed, 75% to 85% were seen once. Time point given: week 35, safety follow-up. Vaccine doses each comprised 300 ug of mutant IDH1 20-mer peptide, with topical imiquimod. On this clone itself: Its target is unknown.

The chain links TRBV6-5 to TRBJ1-2; 9 bases fit TRBD1. This TCR derives from a middle-aged man with glioma. Source: PBMCs, taken from a glioma patient whose treatment included an IDH1 peptide vaccine. The CDR3 DNA follows: TGTGCCAGCAGTTGGGACAGGGACTATGGCTACACCTTC. Its translation is CASSWDRDYGYTF.